The entry below gives a single T cell receptor (beta chain) sequence along with its context. Categorization into cohorts depended on clinical history that participants reported. Generated by immunoSEQ multiplex PCR, the TCRdb table keeps only in-frame clones and is missing some. The sample comprises some 300,000 clones, 89% of which are singletons, and about 1.7% rests with the top ten. The data belong to a study of blood T cell repertoires in COVID-19. Trimming took off 0 bases at V and 6 bases at J, with 9 bases between the two ends. Germline CDR1 SGDLS, CDR2 YYNGEE. The CDR3 is 14 amino acids. The receptor was isolated from a woman aged 40 to 49 who had recovered from COVID-19. The source material was PBMCs or T cells enriched from blood (not recorded which). The V and J genes are TRBV9 and TRBJ2-2; D may be TRBD2 (5 bases). CDR3 bases: TGTGCCAGCAGCGTAGGCCTAGCCGCCGGGGAGCTGTTTTTT. Protein: CASSVGLAAGELFF.